This TCR beta chain was recovered during a study of OX40 agonist ivuxolimab in advanced cancers. Across the whole study: Three individuals attained partial responses, comprising one hepatocellular carcinoma case and two cutaneous melanoma cases.

Findings and limits, study-wide: On average, CD8+ T cells showed a greater number of expanded clones than CD4+.

Libraries were prepared by immunoSEQ multiplex PCR; TCRdb keeps only in-frame clonotypes and omits some of them. The top ten clones hold 2% to 2.5% of a sample with around 68,000 clones, approximately 86% of them seen once. This CDR3 region has 16 residues. Blood got drawn at baseline, again on cycle 4 day 1, and then on cycle 7 day 1. About this clone: Its antigen is currently unknown.

This sequence joins TRBV21-1 and TRBJ2-7; whether TRBD2, the table's D call, matches the DNA was not checked. TRBV21-1 is a recognized pseudogene. This clonotype was sampled from an adult with an advanced solid tumor such as melanoma, head and neck, liver or kidney cancer. The sequences come from CD4+ or CD8+ T cells sorted from blood, collected in a trial of the OX40 agonist ivuxolimab. The CDR3 sequence is CASRTSQAGNSYEQYF. Here the CDR3 DNA reads TGTGCCAGCAGGACAAGCCAAGCGGGAAACTCCTACGAGCAGTACTTC.